This TCR beta chain was profiled in a study of cytomegalovirus exposure and HLA in healthy donors. J was trimmed by 5 bases and V by 2 bases; bases with no gene match: 8. CDR1 and CDR2 (germline): MNHEY, SMNVEV (reference sequence). The CDR3 is 15 residues long. This clone has more than one count but fewer than ten. PCR primers comprised 60 Vbeta and 13 Jbeta primers. Repertoires were generated with immunoSEQ multiplex PCR, while TCRdb's copy carries only in-frame clones and drops some. The sample contains about 130,000 clones, just over 70% of which appear only once. The specimen was PBMCs. This chain connects TRBV27 to TRBJ1-1; TRBD1 agrees at 7 bases. This TCR derives from a woman aged 55-70 years in good health and CMV-seropositive. The CDR3 sequence: CASSLRGPVGTEAFF. The CDR3, as DNA: TGTGCCAGCAGTTTAAGGGGGCCCGTCGGGACTGAAGCTTTCTTT.